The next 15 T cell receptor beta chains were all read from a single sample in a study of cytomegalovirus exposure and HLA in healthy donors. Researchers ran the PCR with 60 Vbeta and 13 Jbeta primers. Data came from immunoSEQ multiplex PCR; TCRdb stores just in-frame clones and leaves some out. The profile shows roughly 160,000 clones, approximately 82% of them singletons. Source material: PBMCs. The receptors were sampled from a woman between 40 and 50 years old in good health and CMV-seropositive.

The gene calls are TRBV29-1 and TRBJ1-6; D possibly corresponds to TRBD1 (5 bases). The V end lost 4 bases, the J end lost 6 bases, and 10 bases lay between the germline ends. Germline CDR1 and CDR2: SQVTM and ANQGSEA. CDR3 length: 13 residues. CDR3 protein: CSVAGAPNSPLHF. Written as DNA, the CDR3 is TGCAGCGTTGCTGGGGCGCCTAATTCACCCCTCCACTTT.

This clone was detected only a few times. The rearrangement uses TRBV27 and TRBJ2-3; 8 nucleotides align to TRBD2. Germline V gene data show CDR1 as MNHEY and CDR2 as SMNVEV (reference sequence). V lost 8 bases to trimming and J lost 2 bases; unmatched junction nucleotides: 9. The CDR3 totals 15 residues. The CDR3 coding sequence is TGTGCCAGCGCGGGGGGAAGGGGGTTCACAGATACGCAGTATTTT. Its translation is CASAGGRGFTDTQYF.

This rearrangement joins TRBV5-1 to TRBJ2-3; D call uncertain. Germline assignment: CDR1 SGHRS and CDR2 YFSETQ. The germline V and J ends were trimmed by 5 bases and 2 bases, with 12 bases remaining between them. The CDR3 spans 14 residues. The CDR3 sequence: CASRNRHFTDTQYF. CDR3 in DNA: TGCGCCAGCAGAAACCGACATTTCACAGATACGCAGTATTTT.

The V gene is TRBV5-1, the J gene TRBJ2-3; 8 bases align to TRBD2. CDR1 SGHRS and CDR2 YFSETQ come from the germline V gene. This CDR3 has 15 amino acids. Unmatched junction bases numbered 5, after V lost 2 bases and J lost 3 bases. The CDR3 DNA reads TGCGCCAGCAGCTTAGCGGGAGCAGAGACAGATACGCAGTATTTT. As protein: CASSLAGAETDTQYF. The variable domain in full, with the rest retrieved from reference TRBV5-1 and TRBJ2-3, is KAGVTQTPRYLIKTRGQQVTLSCSPISGHRSVSWYQQTPGQGLQFLFEYFSETQRNKGNFPGRFSGRQFSNSRSEMNVSTLELGDSALYLCASSLAGAETDTQYFGPGTRLTVL.

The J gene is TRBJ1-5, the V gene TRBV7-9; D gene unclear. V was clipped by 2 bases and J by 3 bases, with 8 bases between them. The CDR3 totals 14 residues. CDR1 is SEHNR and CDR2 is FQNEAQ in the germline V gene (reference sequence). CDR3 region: CASSLSGDNQPQHF. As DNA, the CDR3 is TGTGCCAGCAGCTTATCCGGGGACAATCAGCCCCAGCATTTT. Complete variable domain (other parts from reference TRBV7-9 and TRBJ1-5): DTGVSQNPRHKITKRGQNVTFRCDPISEHNRLYWYRQTLGQGPEFLTYFQNEAQLEKSRLLSDRFSAERPKGSFSTLEIQRTEQGDSAMYLCASSLSGDNQPQHFGDGTRLSIL.

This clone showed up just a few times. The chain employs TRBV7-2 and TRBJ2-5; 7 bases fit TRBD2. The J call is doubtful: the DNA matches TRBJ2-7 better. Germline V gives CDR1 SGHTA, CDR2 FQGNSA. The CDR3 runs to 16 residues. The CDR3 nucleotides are TGTGCCAGCAGCTTAGTGGGCGGGAGAGTCCCCTACGAGCAGTACTTC. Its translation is CASSLVGGRVPYEQYF.

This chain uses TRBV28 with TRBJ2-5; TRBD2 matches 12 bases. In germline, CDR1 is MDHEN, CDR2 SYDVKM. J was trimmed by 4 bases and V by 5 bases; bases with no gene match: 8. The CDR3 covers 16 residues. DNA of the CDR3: TGTGCCAGCAGTCTCCCTGGACTAGCGGGACGAGAGACCCAGTACTTC. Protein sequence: CASSLPGLAGRETQYF.

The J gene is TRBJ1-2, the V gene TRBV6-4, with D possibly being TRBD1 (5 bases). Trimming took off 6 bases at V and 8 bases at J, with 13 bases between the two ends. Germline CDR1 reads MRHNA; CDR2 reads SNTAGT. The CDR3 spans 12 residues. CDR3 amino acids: CASSEGGAGYTF. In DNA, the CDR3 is TGTGCCAGCAGCGAAGGAGGGGCCGGCTACACCTTC.

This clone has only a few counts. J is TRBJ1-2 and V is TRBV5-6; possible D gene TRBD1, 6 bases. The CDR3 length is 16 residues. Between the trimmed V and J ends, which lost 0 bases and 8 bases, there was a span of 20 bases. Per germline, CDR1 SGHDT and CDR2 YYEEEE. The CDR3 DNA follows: TGTGCCAGCAGCTTGGATCAGGGGAGTTTATTCGGAGGCTACACCTTC. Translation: CASSLDQGSLFGGYTF.

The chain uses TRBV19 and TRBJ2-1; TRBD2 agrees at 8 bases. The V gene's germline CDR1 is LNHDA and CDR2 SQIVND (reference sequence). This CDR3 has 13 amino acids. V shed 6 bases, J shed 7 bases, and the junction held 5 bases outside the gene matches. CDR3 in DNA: TGTGCCAGTAGGGTCCGGGAGGGGAATGAGCAGTTCTTC. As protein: CASRVREGNEQFF.

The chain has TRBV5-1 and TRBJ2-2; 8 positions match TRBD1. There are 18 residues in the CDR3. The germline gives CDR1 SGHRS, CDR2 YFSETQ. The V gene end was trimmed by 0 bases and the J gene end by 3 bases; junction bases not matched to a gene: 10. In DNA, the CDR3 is TGCGCCAGCAGCTTGGGCACTTTCAGGGGGCGCCACACCGGGGAGCTGTTTTTT. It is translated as CASSLGTFRGRHTGELFF.

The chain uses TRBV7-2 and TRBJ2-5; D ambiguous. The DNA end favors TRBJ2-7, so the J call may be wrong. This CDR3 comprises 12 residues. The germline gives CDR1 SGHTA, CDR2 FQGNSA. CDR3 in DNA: TGTGCCAGCAGCCCAACCCCCTACGAGCAGTACTTC. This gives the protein CASSPTPYEQYF.

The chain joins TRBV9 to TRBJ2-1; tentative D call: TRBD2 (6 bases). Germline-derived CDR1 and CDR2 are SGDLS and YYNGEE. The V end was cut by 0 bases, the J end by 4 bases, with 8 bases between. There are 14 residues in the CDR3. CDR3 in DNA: TGTGCCAGCAGCGTAGGGAGCGGGTACAATGAGCAGTTCTTC. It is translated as CASSVGSGYNEQFF. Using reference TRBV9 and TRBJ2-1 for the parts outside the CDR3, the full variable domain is DSGVTQTPKHLITATGQRVTLRCSPRSGDLSVYWYQQSLDQGLQFLIQYYNGEERAKGNILERFSAQQFPDLHSELNLSSLELGDSALYFCASSVGSGYNEQFFGPGTRLTVL.

Here the CDR3 reads CASSADSTGSYGYTF. The CDR3 region has the DNA TGTGCCAGCAGCGCCGACTCGACGGGGAGCTATGGCTACACCTTC. The genes are TRBV5-4 and TRBJ1-2; D is undetermined. Germline V lookup: CDR1 SGHNT, CDR2 YYREEE (reference sequence). This CDR3 is built from 15 residues. V lost 4 bases, J lost 4 bases, and 17 bases lay in between.

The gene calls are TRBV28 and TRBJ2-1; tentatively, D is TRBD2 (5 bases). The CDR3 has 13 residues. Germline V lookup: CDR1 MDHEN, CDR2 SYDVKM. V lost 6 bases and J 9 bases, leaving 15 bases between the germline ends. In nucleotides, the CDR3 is TGTGCCAGCAGAAATGAGCGGAGAGGTGAGCAGTTCTTC. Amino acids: CASRNERRGEQFF.